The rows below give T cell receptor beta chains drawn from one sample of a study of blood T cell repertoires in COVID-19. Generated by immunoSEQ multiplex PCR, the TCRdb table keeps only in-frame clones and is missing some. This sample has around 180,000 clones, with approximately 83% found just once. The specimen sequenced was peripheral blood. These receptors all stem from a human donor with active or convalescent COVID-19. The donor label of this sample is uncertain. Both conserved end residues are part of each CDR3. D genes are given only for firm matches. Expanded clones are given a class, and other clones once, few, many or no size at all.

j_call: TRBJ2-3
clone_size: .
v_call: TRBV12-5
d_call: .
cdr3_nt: TGTGCTAGTGCCCCTGACAGTGGAACGCAGTATTTT
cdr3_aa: CASAPDSGTQYF

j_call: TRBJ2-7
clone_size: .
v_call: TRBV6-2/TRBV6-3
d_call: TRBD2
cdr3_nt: TGTGCCAGCAACCCCCAGGGACTAGCGGGAGGCTCTCTTTACGAGCAGTACTTC
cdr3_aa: CASNPQGLAGGSLYEQYF

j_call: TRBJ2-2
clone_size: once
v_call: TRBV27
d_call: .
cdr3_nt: TGTGCCAGCAGAGGAACAGCCGCGAACACCGGGGAGCTGTTTTTT
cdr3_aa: CASRGTAANTGELFF

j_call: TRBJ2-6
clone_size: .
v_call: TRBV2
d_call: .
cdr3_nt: TGTGCCAGCTCATCGACGGGGTCGGCTGGGGCCAACGTCCTGACTTTC
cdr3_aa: CASSSTGSAGANVLTF

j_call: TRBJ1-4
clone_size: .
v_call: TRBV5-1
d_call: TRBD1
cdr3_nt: TGCGCCAGCAGCGTGGGACAGGGGGCTAATGAAAAACTGTTTTTT
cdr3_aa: CASSVGQGANEKLFF

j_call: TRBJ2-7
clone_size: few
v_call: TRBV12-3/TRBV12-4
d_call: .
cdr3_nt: TGTGCCAGCAGTCTAACCCCCTACGAGCAGTACTTC
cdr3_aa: CASSLTPYEQYF

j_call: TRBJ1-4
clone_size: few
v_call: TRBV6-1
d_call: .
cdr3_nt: TGTGCCAGCAGTGAATGGTTGGGGGGGGACGAAAAACTGTTTTTT
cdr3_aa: CASSEWLGGDEKLFF

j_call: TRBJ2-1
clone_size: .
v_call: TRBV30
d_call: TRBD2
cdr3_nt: TGTGCCTGGAGTGTACTCGCGGGAGCATACAATGAGCAGTTCTTC
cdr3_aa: CAWSVLAGAYNEQFF

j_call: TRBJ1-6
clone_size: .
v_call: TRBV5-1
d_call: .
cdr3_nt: TGCGCCAGCAGCTCTGGAGTGGGGGCTGGCTATAATTCACCCCTCCACTTT
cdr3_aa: CASSSGVGAGYNSPLHF

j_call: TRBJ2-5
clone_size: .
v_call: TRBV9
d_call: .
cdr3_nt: TGTGCCAGCAGCGTTGGACAGAGCCCTCGTCAAGAGACCCAGTACTTC
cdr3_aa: CASSVGQSPRQETQYF

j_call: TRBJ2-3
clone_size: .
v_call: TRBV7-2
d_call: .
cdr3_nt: TGTGCCAGCAGCTTACGGGGACTCACAGATACGCAGTATTTT
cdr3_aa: CASSLRGLTDTQYF

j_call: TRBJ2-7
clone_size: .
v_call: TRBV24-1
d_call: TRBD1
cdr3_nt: TGTGCCACCAGTGATTCCGGGACAGGGCACGAGCAGTACTTC
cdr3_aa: CATSDSGTGHEQYF

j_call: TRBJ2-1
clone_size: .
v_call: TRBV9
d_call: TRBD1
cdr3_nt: TGTGCCAGCAGCGCTTATATAGGGACAGGGCAGTTCTTC
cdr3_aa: CASSAYIGTGQFF

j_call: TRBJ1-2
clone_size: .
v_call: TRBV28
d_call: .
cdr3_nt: TGTGCCAGCAGTTTAAGGACTCCATGGAGCTACACCTTC
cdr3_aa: CASSLRTPWSYTF

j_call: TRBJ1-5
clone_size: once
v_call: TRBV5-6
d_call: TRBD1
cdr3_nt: TGTGCCAGCAGCTGGGGACAGGGTTCAGGCAATCAGCCCCAGCATTTT
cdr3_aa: CASSWGQGSGNQPQHF

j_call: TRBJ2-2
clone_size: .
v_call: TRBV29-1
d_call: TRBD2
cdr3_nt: TGCAGCGTTGGGGGACCCTCGGGACTAGCGAACACCGGGGAGCTGTTTTTT
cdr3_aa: CSVGGPSGLANTGELFF

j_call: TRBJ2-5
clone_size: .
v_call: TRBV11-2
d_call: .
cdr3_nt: TGTGCCAGCAGCTTTCCAGGGGTGGAGACCCAGTACTTC
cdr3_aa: CASSFPGVETQYF

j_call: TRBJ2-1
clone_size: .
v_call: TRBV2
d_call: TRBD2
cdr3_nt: TGTGCCAGCACGCGACTAGCGGGCAATGAGCAGTTCTTC
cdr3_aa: CASTRLAGNEQFF

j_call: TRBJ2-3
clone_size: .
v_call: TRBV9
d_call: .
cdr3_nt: TGTGCCAGCAGCCCGACGACAGGCACAGATACGCAGTATTTT
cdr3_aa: CASSPTTGTDTQYF

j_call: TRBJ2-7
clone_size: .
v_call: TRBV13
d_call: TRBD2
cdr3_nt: TGTGCCAGCCGGACCAGCGGGAGGTCCTACGAGCAGTACTTC
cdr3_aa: CASRTSGRSYEQYF

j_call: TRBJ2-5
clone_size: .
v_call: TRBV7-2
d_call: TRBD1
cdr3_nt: TGTGCCAGCAGCTCCCAGACAGGGATCAAAGAGACCCAGTACTTC
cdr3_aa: CASSSQTGIKETQYF

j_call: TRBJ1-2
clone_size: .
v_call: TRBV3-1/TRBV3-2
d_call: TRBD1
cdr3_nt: TGTGCCAGCAGCCAAGATAACAGGGGGCGAAACAACACCTTC
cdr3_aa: CASSQDNRGRNNTF

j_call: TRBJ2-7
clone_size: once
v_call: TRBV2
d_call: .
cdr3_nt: TGTGCCAGCAGTTTACCCCATACAGGGAGCGGAAGCGAGGGTTTCTACGAGCAGTACTTC
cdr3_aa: CASSLPHTGSGSEGFYEQYF